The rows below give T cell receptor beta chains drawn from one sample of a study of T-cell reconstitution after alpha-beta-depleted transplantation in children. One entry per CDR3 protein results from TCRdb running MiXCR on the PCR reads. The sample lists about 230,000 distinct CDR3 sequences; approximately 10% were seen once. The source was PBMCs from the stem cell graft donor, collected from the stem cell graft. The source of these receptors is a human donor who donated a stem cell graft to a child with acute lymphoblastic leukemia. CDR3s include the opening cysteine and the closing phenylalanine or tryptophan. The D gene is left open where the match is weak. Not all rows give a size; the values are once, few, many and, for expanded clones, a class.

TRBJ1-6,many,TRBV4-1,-,TGCGCCAGCAGCCCCGGAGGGGGCTCCTATAATTCACCCCTCCACTTT,CASSPGGGSYNSPLHF
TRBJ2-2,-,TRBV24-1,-,TGTGCCACCAGTGAGCTGGGCCTCAAGTCCGGGGAGCTGTTTTTT,CATSELGLKSGELFF
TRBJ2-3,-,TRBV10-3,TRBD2,TGTGCCATCAAGCCGGGACTAGCGGGGAACCACCCTGGGGACACAGATACGCAGTATTTT,CAIKPGLAGNHPGDTDTQYF
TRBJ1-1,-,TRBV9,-,TGTGCCAGCAGCGTAGAAAGAATTGGGAACACTGAAGCTTTCTTT,CASSVERIGNTEAFF
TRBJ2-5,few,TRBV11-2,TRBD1,TGTGCCAGCAGTCAAGACGACAGGGGAGGAGAGACCCAGTACTTC,CASSQDDRGGETQYF
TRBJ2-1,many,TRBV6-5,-,TGTGCCAGCAGTTACTCGGCCCAGGGGGGCTCCTACAATGAGCAGTTCTTC,CASSYSAQGGSYNEQFF
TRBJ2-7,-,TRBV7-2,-,TGTGCCAGCAGCTTAGTGGGACCCCTCGAGCAGTACTTC,CASSLVGPLEQYF
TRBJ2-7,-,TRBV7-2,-,TGTGCCAGCAGCTTATTACGGCCCTACGAGCAGTACTTC,CASSLLRPYEQYF
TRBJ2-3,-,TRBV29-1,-,TGCAGCGTTGCGGTAGTCACAGATACGCAGTATTTT,CSVAVVTDTQYF
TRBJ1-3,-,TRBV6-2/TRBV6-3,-,TGTGCCAGCAGCCCCCCCCCCCTTTTAGGCGGGAACACCATATATTTT,CASSPPPLLGGNTIYF
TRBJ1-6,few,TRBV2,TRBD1,TGTGCCAGCAGTGGGGGACAGAGCTCCTATAATTCACCCCTCCACTTT,CASSGGQSSYNSPLHF
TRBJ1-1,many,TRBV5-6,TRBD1,TGTGCCAGCAGCCGAGGACAGGTGAACACTGAAGCTTTCTTT,CASSRGQVNTEAFF
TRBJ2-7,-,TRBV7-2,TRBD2,TGTGCCAGCAGCTCCCAGCGGGGGCCAAACTACGAGCAGTACTTC,CASSSQRGPNYEQYF
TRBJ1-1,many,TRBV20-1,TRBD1,TGCAGTGCTAGACAGGGGGCGATGAACACTGAAGCTTTCTTT,CSARQGAMNTEAFF